The entry below gives a single T cell receptor beta chain sequence along with its context. Its antigen is unknown. The entry originates in a study of regulatory T cells in long-lasting Graves disease. General study points: The study found TRBV28, TRBJ1-2 and TRBJ2-5 favored in persistent disease.

TCR beta libraries were built with iRepertoire HTBI primers and Arm-PCR of CDR3 regions. TCRdb used MiXCR to reprocess the multiplex PCR reads, holding one entry per CDR3 protein. The data hold 530,000 or so distinct CDR3 sequences, with around 15% observed a single time. The time point denotes: newly diagnosed GD, antithyroid drugs for less than 3 months. Construction of the TCR library relied on RNA isolated from PBMCs. Germline V gives CDR1 MNHNY, CDR2 SVGAGI (reference sequence). Losses at the gene ends were 0 bases for V and 3 bases for J; bases not matched to a gene: 2. The CDR3 has 15 residues. These data also featured in a second study, about T cells in Graves' hyperthyroidism and ophthalmopathy. As reported in that work: When ophthalmopathy did not progress within 18 months, Graves' hyperthyroidism was considered stable. The TCR CDR3 first-round RT-PCR relied on the HTBI primer set. Most thyroid clonotypes with frequency above 0.001 were detected in blood.

This receptor was identified in a man aged 18 to 35 with Graves disease. The input for sequencing was peripheral blood mononuclear cells (PBMCs), taken at new diagnosis, from a patient treated with antithyroid drugs. The J gene is TRBJ2-1, the V gene TRBV6-6; the match to TRBD1 covers 7 bases. This CDR3 reads CASSYSGTVYNEQFF. The CDR3 nucleotides read TGTGCCAGCAGTTACTCGGGGACAGTCTACAATGAGCAGTTCTTC.